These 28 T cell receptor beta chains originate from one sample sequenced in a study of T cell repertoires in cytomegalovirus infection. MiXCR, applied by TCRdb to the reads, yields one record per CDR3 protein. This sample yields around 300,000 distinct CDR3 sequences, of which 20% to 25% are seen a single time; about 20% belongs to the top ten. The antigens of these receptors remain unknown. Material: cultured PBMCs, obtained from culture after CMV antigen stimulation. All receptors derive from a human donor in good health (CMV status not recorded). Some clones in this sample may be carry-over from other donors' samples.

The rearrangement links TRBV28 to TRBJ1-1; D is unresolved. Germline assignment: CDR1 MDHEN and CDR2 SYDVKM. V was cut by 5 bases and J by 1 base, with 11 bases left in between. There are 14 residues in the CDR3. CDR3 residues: CASSPVTKNTEAFF. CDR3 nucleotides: TGTGCCAGCAGTCCAGTGACAAAGAACACTGAAGCTTTCTTT.

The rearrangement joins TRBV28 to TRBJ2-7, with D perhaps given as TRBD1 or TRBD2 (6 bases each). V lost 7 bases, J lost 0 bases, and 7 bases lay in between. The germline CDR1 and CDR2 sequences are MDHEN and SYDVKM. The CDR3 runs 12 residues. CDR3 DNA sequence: TGTGCCAGCACGGGGGCCTCCTACGAGCAGTACTTC. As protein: CASTGASYEQYF.

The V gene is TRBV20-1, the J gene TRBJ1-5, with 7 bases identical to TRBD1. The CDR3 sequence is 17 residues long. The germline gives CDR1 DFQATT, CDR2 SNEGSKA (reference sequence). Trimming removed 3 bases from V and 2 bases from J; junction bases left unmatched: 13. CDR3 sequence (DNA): TGCAGTGCTAGTGGAGGGAAAGGGGGCGGCGGCAATCAGCCCCAGCATTTT. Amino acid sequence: CSASGGKGGGGNQPQHF.

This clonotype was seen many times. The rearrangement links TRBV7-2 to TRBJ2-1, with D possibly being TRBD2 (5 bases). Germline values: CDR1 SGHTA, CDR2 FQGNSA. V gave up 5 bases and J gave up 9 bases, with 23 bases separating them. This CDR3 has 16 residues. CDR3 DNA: TGTGCCAGCAGCCCCCAGGCGCTAGTACGGGGTCGTGAGCAGTTCTTC. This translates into CASSPQALVRGREQFF.

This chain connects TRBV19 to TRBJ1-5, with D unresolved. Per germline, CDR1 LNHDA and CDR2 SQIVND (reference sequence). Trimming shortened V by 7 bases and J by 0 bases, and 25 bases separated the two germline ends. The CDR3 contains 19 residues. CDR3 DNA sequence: TGTGCCAGTAAAGTCCCTTTGTCCCTCGACACACATAGCAATCAGCCCCAGCATTTT. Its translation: CASKVPLSLDTHSNQPQHF.

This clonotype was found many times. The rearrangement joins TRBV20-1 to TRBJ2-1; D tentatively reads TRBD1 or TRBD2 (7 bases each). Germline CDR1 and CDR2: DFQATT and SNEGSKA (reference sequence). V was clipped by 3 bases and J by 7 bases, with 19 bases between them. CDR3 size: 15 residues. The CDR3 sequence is CSASYPSRGGNEQFF. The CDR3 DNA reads TGCAGTGCTAGTTACCCCAGCAGGGGGGGGAATGAGCAGTTCTTC.

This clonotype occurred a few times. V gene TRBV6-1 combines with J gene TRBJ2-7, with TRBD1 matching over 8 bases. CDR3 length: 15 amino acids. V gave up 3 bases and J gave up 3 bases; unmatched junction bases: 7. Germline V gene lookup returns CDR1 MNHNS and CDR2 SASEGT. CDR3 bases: TGTGCCAGCAGTGAGCCCGGGACAGGCGTCTACGAGCAGTACTTC. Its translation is CASSEPGTGVYEQYF.

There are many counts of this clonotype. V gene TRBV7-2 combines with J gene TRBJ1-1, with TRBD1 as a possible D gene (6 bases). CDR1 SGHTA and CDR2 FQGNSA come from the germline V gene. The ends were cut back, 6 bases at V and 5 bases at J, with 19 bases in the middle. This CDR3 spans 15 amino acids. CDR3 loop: CASSLNTGWGTEAFF. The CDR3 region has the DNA TGTGCCAGCAGTCTGAATACAGGGTGGGGGACTGAAGCTTTCTTT. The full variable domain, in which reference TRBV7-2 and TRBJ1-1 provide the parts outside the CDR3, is GAGVSQSPSNKVTEKGKDVELRCDPISGHTALYWYRQSLGQGLEFLIYFQGNSAPDKSGLPSDRFSAERTGGSVSTLTIQRTQQEDSAVYLCASSLNTGWGTEAFFGQGTRLTVV.

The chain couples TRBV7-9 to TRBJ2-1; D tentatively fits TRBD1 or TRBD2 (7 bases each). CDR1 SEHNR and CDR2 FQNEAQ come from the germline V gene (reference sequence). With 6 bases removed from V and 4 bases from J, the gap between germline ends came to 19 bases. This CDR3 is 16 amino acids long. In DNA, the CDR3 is TGTGCCAGCAGTCTTCGGGGGGCAGGGGGGTACAATGAGCAGTTCTTC. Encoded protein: CASSLRGAGGYNEQFF.

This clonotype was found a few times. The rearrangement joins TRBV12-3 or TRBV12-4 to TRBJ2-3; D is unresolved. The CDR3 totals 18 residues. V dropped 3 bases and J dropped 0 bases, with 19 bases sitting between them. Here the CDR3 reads CASSFNGGTLSSTDTQYF. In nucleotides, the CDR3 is TGTGCCAGCAGTTTTAACGGCGGCACCCTATCCAGCACAGATACGCAGTATTTT.

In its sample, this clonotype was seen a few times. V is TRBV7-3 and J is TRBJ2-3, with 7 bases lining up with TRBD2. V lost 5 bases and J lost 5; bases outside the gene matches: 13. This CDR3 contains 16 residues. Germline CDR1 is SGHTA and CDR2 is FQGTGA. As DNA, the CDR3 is TGTGCCAGCAGCCCCGGGGCGGGAGTGGGGGGAGATACGCAGTATTTT. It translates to CASSPGAGVGGDTQYF. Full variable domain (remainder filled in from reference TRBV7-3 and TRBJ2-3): GAGVSQTPSNKVTEKGKYVELRCDPISGHTALYWYRQSLGQGPEFLIYFQGTGAADDSGLPNDRFFAVRPEGSVSTLKIQRTERGDSAVYLCASSPGAGVGGDTQYFGPGTRLTVL.

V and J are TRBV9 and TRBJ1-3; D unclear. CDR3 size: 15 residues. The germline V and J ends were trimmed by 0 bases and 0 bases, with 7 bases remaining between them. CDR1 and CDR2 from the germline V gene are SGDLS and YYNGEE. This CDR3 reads CASSVGASSGNTIYF. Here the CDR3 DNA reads TGTGCCAGCAGCGTAGGAGCAAGCTCTGGAAACACCATATATTTT.

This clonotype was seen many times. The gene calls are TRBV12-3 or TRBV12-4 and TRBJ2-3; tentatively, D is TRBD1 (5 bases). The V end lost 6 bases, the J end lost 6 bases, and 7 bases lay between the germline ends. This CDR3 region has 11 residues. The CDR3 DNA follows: TGTGCCAGCAGGGGGCAGGATACGCAGTATTTT. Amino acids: CASRGQDTQYF.

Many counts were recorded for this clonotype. CDR3: CASSLTSGRGDEQYV. CDR3 nucleotide sequence: TGTGCCAGCAGCTTGACTAGCGGGAGGGGTGACGAGCAGTACGTC. J is TRBJ2-7 and V is TRBV6-1; 14 bases are a match to TRBD2. There are 15 residues in the CDR3. From germline, CDR1 is MNHNS and CDR2 SASEGT. The V segment lost 6 bases and the J segment 5 bases; nucleotides outside the gene matches: 6.

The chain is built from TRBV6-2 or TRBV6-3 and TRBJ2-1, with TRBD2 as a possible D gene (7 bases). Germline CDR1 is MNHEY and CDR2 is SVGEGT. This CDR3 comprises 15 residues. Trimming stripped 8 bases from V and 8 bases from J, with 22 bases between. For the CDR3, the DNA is TGTGCCAGCGCAGAGTATAGGGGGGGGGGGGATGAGCAGTTCTTC. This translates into CASAEYRGGGDEQFF.

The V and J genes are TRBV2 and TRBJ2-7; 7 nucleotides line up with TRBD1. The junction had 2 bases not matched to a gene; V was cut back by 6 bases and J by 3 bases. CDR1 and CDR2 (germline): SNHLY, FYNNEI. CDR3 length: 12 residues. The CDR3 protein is CASRRDSYEQYV. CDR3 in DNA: TGTGCCAGCAGGAGGGACAGCTACGAGCAGTACGTC.

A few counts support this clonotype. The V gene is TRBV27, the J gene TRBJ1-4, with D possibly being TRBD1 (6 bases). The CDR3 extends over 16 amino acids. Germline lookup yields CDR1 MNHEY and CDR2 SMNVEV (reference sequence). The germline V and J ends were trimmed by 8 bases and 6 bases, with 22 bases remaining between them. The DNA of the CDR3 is TGTGCCAGCGGAGCAGGGGTAGGGGTCGGGCATGAAAAACTGTTTTTT. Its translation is CASGAGVGVGHEKLFF.

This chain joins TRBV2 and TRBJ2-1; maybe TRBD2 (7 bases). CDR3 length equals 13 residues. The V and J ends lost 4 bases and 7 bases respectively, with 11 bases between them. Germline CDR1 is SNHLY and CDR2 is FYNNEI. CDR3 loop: CASSVRGANEQFF. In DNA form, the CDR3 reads TGTGCCAGCAGTGTCCGGGGGGCTAATGAGCAGTTCTTC.

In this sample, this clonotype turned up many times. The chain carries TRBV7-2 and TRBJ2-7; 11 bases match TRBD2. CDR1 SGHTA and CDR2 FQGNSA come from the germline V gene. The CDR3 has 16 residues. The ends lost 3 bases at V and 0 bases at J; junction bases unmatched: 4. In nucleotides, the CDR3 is TGTGCCAGCAGCTTCACTGGGACTAGCGGCTCCTACGAGCAGTACTTC. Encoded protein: CASSFTGTSGSYEQYF. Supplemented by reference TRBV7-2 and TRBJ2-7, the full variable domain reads GAGVSQSPSNKVTEKGKDVELRCDPISGHTALYWYRQSLGQGLEFLIYFQGNSAPDKSGLPSDRFSAERTGGSVSTLTIQRTQQEDSAVYLCASSFTGTSGSYEQYFGPGTRLTVT.

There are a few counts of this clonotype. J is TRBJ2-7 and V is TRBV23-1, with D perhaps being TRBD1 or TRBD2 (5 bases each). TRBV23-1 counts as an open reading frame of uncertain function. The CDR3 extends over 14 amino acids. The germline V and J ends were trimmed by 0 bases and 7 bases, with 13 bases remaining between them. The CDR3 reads CASSQSRTPGEQYV. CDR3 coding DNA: TGCGCCAGCAGTCAATCGAGGACACCGGGGGAGCAGTACGTC.

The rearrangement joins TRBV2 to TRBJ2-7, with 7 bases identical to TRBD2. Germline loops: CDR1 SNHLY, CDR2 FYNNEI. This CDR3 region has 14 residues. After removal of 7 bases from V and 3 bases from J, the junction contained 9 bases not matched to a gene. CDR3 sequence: CASTGGISHYEQYF. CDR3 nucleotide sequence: TGTGCCAGCACGGGGGGAATATCCCACTACGAGCAGTACTTC.

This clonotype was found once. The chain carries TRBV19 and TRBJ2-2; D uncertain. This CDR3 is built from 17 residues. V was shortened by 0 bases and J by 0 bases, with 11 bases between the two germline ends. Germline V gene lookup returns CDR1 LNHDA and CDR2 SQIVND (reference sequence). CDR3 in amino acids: CASSIDFDWANTGELFF. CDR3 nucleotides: TGTGCCAGTAGTATAGATTTCGACTGGGCGAACACCGGGGAGCTGTTTTTT.

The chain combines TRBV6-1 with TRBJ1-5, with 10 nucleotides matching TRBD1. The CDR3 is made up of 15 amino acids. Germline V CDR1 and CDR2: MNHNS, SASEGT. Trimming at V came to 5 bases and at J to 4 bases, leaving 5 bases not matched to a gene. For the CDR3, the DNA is TGTGCCAGCAGTCCCGGGACAGGGGCGAATCAGCCCCAGCATTTT. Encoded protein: CASSPGTGANQPQHF.

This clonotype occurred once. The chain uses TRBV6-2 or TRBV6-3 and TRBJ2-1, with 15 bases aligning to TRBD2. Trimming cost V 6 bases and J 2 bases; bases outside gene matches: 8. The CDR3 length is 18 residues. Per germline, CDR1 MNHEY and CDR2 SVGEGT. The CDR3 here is CASSHSGTSGRTYNEQFF. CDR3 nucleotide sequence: TGTGCCAGCAGCCACTCCGGGACTAGCGGGAGGACCTACAATGAGCAGTTCTTC.

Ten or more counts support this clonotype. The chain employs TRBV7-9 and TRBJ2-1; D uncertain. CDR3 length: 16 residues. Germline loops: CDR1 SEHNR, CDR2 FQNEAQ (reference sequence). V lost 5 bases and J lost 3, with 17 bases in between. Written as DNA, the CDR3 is TGTGCCAGCAGCCTCCTGGCTAGAACAAGCTACAATGAGCAGTTCTTC. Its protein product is CASSLLARTSYNEQFF.

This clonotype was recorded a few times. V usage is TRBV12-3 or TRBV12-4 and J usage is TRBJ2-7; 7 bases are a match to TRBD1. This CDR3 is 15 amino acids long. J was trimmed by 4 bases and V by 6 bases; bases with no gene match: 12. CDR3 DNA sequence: TGTGCCAGCAGCCTCAGACAGGGTTTGGCGTACGAGCAGTACTTC. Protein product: CASSLRQGLAYEQYF.

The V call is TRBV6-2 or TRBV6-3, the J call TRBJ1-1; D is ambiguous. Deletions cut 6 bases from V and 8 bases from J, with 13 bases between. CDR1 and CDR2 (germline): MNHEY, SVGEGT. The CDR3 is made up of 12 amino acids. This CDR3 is CASRYIEREAFF. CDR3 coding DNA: TGTGCCAGCAGGTATATCGAGAGAGAAGCTTTCTTT.

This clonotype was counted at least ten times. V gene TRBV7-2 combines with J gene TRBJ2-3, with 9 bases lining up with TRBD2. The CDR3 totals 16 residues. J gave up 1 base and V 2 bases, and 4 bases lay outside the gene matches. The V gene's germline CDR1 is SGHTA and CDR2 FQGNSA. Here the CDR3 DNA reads TGTGCCAGCAGCTTATTGCGGGAGGGCGGCACAGATACGCAGTATTTT. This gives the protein CASSLLREGGTDTQYF.